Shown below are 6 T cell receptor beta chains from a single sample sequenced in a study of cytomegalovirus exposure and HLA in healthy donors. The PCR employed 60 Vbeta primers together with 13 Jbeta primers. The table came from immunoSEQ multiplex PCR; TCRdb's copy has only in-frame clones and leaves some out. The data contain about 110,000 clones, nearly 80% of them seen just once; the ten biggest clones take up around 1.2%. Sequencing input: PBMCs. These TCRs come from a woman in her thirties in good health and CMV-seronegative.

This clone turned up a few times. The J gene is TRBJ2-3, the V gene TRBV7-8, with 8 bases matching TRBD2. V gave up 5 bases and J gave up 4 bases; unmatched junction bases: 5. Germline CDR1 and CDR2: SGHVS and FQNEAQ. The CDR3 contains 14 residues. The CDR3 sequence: CASSLSGNSDTQYF. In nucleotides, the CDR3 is TGTGCCAGCAGCCTTAGCGGGAATTCAGATACGCAGTATTTT. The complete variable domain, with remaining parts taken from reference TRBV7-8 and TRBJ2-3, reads GAGVSQSPRYKVAKRGQDVALRCDPISGHVSLFWYQQALGQGPEFLTYFQNEAQLDKSGLPSDRFFAERPEGSVSTLKIQRTQQEDSAVYLCASSLSGNSDTQYFGPGTRLTVL.

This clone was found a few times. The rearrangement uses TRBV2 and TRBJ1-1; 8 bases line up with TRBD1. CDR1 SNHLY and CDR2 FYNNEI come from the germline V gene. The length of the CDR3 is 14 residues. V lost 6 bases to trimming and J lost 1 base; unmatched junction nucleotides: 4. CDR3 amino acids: CASSLDRGNTEAFF. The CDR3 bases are TGTGCCAGCAGCCTCGACAGGGGGAACACTGAAGCTTTCTTT.

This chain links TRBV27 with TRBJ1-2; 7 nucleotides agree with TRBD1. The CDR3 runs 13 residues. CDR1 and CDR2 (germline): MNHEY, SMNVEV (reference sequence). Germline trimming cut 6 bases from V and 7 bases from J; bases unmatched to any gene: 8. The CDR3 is CASSINDRVGYTF. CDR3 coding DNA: TGTGCCAGCAGCATAAACGACAGGGTTGGCTACACCTTC.

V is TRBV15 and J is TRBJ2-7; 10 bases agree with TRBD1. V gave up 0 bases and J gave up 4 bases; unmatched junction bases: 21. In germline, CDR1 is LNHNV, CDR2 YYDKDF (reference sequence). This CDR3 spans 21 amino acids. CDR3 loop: CATSRDLGRPGTGAGSYEQYF. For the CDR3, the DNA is TGTGCCACCAGCAGAGATTTGGGTCGTCCCGGGACAGGGGCCGGATCATACGAGCAGTACTTC. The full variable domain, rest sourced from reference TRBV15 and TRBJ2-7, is DAMVIQNPRYQVTQFGKPVTLSCSQTLNHNVMYWYQQKSSQAPKLLFHYYDKDFNNEADTPDNFQSRRPNTSFCFLDIRSPGLGDTAMYLCATSRDLGRPGTGAGSYEQYFGPGTRLTVT.

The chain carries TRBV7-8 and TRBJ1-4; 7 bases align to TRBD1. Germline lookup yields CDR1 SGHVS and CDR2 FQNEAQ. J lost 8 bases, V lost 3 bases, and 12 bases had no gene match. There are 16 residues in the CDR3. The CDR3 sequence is CASSLTDRDSQEKLFF. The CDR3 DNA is TGTGCCAGCAGCTTGACCGACAGGGACAGTCAGGAAAAACTGTTTTTT. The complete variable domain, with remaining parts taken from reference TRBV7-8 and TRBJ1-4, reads GAGVSQSPRYKVAKRGQDVALRCDPISGHVSLFWYQQALGQGPEFLTYFQNEAQLDKSGLPSDRFFAERPEGSVSTLKIQRTQQEDSAVYLCASSLTDRDSQEKLFFGSGTQLSVL.

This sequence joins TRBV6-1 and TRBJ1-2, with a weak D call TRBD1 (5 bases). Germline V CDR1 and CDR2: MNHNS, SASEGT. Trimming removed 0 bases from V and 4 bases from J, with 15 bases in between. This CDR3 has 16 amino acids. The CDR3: CASSEAAGGYSYGYTF. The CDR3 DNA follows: TGTGCCAGCAGTGAAGCCGCCGGGGGGTATAGCTATGGCTACACCTTC.